This TCR beta chain was sequenced during a study of T cell changes during pregnancy in multiple sclerosis. Sequencing used immunoSEQ multiplex PCR; TCRdb keeps in-frame clones, though not all of them. The top ten clones hold 0.95% of a sample with 93,000 or so clones, approximately 89% of them seen once. Germline V CDR1 and CDR2: MDHEN, SYDVKM. Trimming took off 7 bases at V and 2 bases at J, with 11 bases between the two ends. This CDR3 contains 13 residues. This clone was seen more than once but under ten times. This receptor was identified in a female donor with multiple sclerosis, enrolled in a pregnancy study. Sequences were derived from peripheral blood, sampled before pregnancy. The chain recombines TRBV28 with TRBJ2-5, with D maybe TRBD2 (6 bases). The CDR3 spells CASTGVLQETQYF. The CDR3 DNA follows: TGTGCCAGCACGGGGGTGTTACAAGAGACCCAGTACTTC. The full variable domain, with the rest looked up from reference TRBV28 and TRBJ2-5, is DVKVTQSSRYLVKRTGEKVFLECVQDMDHENMFWYRQDPGLGLRLIYFSYDVKMKEKGDIPEGYSVSREKKERFSLILESASTNQTSMYLCASTGVLQETQYFGPGTRLLVL.